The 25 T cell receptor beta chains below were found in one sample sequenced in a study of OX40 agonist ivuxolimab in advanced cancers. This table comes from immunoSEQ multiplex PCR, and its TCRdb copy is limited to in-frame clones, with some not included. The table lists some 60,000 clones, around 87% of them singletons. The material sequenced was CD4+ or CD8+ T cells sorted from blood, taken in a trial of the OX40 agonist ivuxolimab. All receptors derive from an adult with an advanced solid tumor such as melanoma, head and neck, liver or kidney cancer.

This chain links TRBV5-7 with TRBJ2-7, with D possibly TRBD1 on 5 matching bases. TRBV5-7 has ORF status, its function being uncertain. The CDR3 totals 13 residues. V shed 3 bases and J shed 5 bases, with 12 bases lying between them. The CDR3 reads CASSSRVEDEQYF. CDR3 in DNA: TGTGCCAGCAGCTCCAGGGTGGAAGACGAGCAGTACTTC.

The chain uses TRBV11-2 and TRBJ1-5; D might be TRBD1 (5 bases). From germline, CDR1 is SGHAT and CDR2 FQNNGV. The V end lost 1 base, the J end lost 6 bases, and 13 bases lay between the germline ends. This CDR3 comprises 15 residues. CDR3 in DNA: TGTGCCAGCAGCTTAGGGGCAGCCGGGGGTCAGCCCCAGCATTTT. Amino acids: CASSLGAAGGQPQHF.

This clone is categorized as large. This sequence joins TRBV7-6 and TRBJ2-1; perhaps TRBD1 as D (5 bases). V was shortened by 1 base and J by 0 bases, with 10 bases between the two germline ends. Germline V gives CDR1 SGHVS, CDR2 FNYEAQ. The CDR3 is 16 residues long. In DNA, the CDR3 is TGTGCCAGCAGCTTAGGAGCGACAGACTCCTACAATGAGCAGTTCTTC. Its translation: CASSLGATDSYNEQFF.

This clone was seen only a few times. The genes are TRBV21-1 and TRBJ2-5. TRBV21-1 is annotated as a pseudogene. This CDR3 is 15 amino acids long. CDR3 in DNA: TGTGCCAGCAGCAAAGCCGGGACGGATCAAGAGACCCAGTACTTC. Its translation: CASSKAGTDQETQYF.

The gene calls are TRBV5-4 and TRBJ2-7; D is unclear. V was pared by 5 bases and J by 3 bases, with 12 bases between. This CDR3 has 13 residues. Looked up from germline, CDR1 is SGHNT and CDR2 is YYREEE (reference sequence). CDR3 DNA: TGTGCCAGCAGGGGTATGGGAAGCTACGAGCAGTACTTC. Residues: CASRGMGSYEQYF.

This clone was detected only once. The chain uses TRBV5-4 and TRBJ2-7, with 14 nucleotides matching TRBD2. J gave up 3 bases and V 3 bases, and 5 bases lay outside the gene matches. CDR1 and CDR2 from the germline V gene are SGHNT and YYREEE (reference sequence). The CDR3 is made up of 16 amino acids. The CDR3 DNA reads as TGTGCCAGCAGCTCCGGACTAGCGGGGGGAGTCTACGAGCAGTACTTC. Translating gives CASSSGLAGGVYEQYF. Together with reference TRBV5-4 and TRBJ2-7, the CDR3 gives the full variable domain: ETGVTQSPTHLIKTRGQQVTLRCSSQSGHNTVSWYQQALGQGPQFIFQYYREEENGRGNFPPRFSGLQFPNYSSELNVNALELDDSALYLCASSSGLAGGVYEQYFGPGTRLTVT.

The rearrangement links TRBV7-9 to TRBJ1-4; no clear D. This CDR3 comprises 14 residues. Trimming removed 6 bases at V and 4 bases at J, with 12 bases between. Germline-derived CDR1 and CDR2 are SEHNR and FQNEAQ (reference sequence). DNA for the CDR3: TGTGCCAGCAGACAGTCCCCCAATAATGAAAAACTGTTTTTT. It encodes CASRQSPNNEKLFF.

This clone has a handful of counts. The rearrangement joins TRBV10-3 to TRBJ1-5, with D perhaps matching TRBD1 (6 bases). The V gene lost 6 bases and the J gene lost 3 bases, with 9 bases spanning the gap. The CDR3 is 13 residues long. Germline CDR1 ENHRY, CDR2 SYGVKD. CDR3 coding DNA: TGTGCCATCAGAGGACAGACCAATCAGCCCCAGCATTTT. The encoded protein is CAIRGQTNQPQHF.

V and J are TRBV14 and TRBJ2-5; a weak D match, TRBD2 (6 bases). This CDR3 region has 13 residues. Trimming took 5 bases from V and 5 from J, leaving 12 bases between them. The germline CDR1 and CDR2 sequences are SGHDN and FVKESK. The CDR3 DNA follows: TGTGCCAGCAGCAATTACCGGGGGGAGACCCAGTACTTC. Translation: CASSNYRGETQYF.

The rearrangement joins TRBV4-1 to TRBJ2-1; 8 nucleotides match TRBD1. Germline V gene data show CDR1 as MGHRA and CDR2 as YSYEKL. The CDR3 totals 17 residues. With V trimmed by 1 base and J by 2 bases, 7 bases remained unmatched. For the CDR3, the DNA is TGCGCCAGCAGCCAAGGGGGGGACAGGACCCCCTACAATGAGCAGTTCTTC. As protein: CASSQGGDRTPYNEQFF.

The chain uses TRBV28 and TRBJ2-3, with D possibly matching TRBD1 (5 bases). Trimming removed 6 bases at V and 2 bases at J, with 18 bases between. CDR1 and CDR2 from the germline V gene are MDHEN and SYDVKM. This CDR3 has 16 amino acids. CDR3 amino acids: CASRRDLGANTDTQYF. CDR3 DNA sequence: TGTGCCAGCAGGCGCGACCTTGGGGCCAACACAGATACGCAGTATTTT.

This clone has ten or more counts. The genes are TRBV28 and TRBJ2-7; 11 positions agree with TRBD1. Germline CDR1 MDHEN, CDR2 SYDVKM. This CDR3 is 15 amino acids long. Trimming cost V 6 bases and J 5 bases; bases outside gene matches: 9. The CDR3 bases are TGTGCCAGCAGGCTACGAGGACAGGGGGCCCACGAGCAGTACTTC. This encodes CASRLRGQGAHEQYF.

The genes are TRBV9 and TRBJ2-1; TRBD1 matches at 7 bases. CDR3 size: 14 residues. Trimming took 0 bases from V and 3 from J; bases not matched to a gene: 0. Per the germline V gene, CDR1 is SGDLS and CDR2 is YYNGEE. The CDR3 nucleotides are TGTGCCAGCAGCGTAGGGGACAGCTACAATGAGCAGTTCTTC. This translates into CASSVGDSYNEQFF.

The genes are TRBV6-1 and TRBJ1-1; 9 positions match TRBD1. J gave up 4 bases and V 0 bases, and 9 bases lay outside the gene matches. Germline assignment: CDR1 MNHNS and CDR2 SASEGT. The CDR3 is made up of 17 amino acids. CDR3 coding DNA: TGTGCCAGCAGTGAAGCGCTCGGGGACAGGGCCTTCACTGAAGCTTTCTTT. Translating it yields CASSEALGDRAFTEAFF.

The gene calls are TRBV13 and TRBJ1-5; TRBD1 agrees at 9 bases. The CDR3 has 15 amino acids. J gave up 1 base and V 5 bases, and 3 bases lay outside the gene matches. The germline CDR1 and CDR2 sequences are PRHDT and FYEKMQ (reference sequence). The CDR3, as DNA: TGTGCCAGCAGCAGCGGACAGGGGAGCAATCAGCCCCAGCATTTT. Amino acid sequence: CASSSGQGSNQPQHF. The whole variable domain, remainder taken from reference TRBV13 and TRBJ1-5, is AAGVIQSPRHLIKEKRETATLKCYPIPRHDTVYWYQQGPGQDPQFLISFYEKMQSDKGSIPDRFSAQQFSDYHSELNMSSLELGDSALYFCASSSGQGSNQPQHFGDGTRLSIL.

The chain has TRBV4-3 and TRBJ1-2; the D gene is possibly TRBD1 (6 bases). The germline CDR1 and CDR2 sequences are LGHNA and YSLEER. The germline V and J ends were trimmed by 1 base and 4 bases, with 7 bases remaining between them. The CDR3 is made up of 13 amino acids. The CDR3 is CASSQVTGYGYTF. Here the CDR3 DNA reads TGCGCCAGCAGCCAAGTGACAGGCTATGGCTACACCTTC.

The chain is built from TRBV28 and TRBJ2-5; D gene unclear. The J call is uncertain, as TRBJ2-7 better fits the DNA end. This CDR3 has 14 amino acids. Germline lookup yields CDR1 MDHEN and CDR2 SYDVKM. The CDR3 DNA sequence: TGTGCCAGCAGTTTATTTCCCTCCGGGTACGAGCAGTACTTC. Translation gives CASSLFPSGYEQYF.

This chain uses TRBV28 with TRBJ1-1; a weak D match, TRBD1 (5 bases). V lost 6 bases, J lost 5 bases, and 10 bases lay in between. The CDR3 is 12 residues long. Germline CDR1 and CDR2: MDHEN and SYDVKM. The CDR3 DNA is TGTGCCAGCAGCTCAGGGTTAACTGAAGCTTTCTTT. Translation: CASSSGLTEAFF.

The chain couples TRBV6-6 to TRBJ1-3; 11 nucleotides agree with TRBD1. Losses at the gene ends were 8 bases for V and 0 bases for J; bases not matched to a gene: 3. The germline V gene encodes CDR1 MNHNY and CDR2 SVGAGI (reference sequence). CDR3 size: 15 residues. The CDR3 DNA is TGTGCCAGCGGACAGGGGGCGAACTCTGGAAACACCATATATTTT. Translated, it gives CASGQGANSGNTIYF.

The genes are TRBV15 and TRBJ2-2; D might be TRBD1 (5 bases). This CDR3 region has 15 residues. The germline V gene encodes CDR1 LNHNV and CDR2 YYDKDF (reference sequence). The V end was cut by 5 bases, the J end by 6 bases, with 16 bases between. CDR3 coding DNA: TGTGCCACCAGCGGACACCTTCAGGCTCCCGGGGAGCTGTTTTTT. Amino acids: CATSGHLQAPGELFF.

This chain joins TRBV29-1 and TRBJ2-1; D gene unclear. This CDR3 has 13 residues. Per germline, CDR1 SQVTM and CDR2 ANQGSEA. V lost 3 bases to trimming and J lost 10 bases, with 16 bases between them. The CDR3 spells CSVDVGLLVEQFF. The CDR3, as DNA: TGCAGCGTTGATGTGGGCCTTCTTGTGGAGCAGTTCTTC.

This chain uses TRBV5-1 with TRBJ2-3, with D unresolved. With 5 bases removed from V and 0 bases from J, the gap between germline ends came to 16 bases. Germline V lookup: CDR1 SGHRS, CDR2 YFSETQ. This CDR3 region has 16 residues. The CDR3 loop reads CASRNFAGGSTDTQYF. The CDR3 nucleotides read TGCGCCAGCAGGAACTTCGCAGGCGGAAGCACAGATACGCAGTATTTT.

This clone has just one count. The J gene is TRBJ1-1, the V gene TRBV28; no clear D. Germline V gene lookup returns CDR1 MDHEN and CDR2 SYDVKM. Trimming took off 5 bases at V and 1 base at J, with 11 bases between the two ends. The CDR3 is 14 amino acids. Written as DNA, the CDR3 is TGTGCCAGCAGTCCCTCAAGGAGGAACACTGAAGCTTTCTTT. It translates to CASSPSRRNTEAFF.

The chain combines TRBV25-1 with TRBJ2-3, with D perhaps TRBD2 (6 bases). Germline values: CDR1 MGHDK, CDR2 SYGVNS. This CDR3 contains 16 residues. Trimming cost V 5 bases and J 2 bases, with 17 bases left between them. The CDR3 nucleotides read TGTGCCAGCAGTAATCCTTCCGGGAGTGCCACAGATACGCAGTATTTT. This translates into CASSNPSGSATDTQYF.

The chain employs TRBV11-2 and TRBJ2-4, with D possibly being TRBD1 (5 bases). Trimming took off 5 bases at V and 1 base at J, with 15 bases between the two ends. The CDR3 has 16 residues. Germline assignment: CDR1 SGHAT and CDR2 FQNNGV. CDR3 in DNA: TGTGCCAGCAGCCCCGGTAGGGGTCGGGCCAAAAACATTCAGTACTTC. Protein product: CASSPGRGRAKNIQYF.